The 6 T cell receptor beta chains in this list originate from one sample, sequenced in a study of T cell responses to AZD1222 COVID-19 vaccine. TCRdb's table, derived via immunoSEQ multiplex PCR, lists solely in-frame clones and lacks some. Among about 140,000 clones listed, around 94% were seen once. Specimen: peripheral blood, collected after recovery from COVID-19. The receptors derive from an adult who had recovered from COVID-19.

The V and J genes are TRBV2 and TRBJ2-7; D possibly uses TRBD1 or TRBD2 (5 bases each). The ends were cut back, 4 bases at V and 0 bases at J, with 10 bases in the middle. The CDR3 extends over 14 amino acids. CDR1 is SNHLY, CDR2 FYNNEI, per germline. The CDR3: CASSASGLSYEQYF. The CDR3 region has the DNA TGTGCCAGCAGTGCCTCGGGGCTCTCCTACGAGCAGTACTTC.

As regards this clone: Other DNA sequences in the sample encode the same CDR3. The V gene is TRBV3-1 (or the pseudogene TRBV3-2), the J gene TRBJ2-7; maybe TRBD2 (6 bases). This CDR3 has 13 residues. Trimming cost V 1 base and J 7 bases, with 11 bases left between them. Looked up from germline, CDR1 is LGHDT and CDR2 is YNNKEL (reference sequence). For the CDR3, the DNA is TGTGCCAGCAGCCAAGCGGGAGTTGGGGAGCAGTACTTC. It specifies CASSQAGVGEQYF.

The rearrangement joins TRBV21-1 to TRBJ2-7; the D call TRBD1 from the table was never checked on the DNA. TRBV21-1 constitutes a pseudogene. There are 16 residues in the CDR3. The DNA of the CDR3 is TGTGCCAGCGGATGTGCCCCCCCCAGGGGCACCTACGAGCAGTACTTC. Its translation is CASGCAPPRGTYEQYF.

This chain links TRBV10-2 with TRBJ2-1; TRBD1 matches at 10 bases. V shed 6 bases and J 4 bases; nucleotides not matched to a gene: 6. The CDR3 covers 15 residues. Germline loops: CDR1 WSHSY, CDR2 SAAADI. The CDR3 coding sequence is TGCGCCAGCAGCCCCGGGACAGGGGCATACAATGAGCAGTTCTTC. Its protein is CASSPGTGAYNEQFF.

This clone has a single count. V usage is TRBV5-1 and J usage is TRBJ2-6, with D perhaps matching TRBD1 (6 bases). The ends were cut back, 2 bases at V and 2 bases at J, with 8 bases in the middle. Germline loops: CDR1 SGHRS, CDR2 YFSETQ. The CDR3 contains 15 residues. CDR3 coding DNA: TGCGCCAGCAGCTTACAGGGACCTGGGGCCAACGTCCTGACTTTC. Its protein product is CASSLQGPGANVLTF.

The J gene is TRBJ2-1, the V gene TRBV7-3, with TRBD2 matching over 7 bases. Looked up from germline, CDR1 is SGHTA and CDR2 is FQGTGA. The V segment lost 5 bases and the J segment 4 bases; nucleotides outside the gene matches: 2. The CDR3 consists of 13 residues. CDR3: CASSPREYNEQFF. DNA for the CDR3: TGTGCCAGCAGCCCGCGGGAGTACAATGAGCAGTTCTTC.